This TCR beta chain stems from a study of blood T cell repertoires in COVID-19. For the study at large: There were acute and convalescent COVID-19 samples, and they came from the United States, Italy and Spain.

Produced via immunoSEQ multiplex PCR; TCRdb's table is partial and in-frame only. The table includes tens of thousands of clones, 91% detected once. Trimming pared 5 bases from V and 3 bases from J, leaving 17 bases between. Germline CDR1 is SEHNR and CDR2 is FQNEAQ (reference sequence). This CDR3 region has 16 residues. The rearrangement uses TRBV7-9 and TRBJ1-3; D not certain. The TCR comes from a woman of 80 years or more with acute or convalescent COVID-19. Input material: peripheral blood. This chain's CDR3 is CASSPAPLGSGNTIYF. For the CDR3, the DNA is TGTGCCAGCAGCCCCGCCCCCTTAGGGAGTGGAAACACCATATATTTT.